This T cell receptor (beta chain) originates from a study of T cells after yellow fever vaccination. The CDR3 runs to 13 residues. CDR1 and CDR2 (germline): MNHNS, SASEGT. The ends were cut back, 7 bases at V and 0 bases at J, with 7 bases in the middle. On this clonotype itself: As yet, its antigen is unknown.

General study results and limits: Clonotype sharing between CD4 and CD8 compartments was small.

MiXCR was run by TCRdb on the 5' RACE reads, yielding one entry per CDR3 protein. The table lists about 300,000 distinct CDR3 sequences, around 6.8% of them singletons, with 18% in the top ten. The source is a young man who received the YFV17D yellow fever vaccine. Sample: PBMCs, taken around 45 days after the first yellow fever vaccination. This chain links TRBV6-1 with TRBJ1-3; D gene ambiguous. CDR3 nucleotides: TGTGCCAGCATCTCAGCCTCTGGAAACACCATATATTTT. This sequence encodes CASISASGNTIYF.